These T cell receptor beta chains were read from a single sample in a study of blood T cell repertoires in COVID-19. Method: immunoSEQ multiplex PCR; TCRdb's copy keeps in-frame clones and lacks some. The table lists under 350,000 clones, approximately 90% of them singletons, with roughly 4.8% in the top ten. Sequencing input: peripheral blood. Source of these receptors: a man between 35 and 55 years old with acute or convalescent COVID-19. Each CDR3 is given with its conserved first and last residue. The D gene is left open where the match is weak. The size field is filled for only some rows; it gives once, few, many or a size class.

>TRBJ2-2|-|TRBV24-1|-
CATSDESRDTGELFF
TGTGCCACCAGTGATGAGTCCCGGGACACCGGGGAGCTGTTTTTT
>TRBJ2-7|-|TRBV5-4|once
CATKTGSSYEQYF
TGTGCCACCAAGACTGGGAGCTCCTACGAGCAGTACTTC
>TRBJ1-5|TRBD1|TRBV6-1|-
CASSDRDRGRDQPQHF
TGTGCCAGCAGTGACCGGGACAGGGGGCGAGATCAGCCCCAGCATTTT
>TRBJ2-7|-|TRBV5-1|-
CASSSRESHYEQYF
TGCGCCAGCAGCTCGAGGGAGAGCCACTACGAGCAGTACTTC
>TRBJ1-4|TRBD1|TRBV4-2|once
CASSRGQAEASNEKLFF
TGTGCCAGCAGCCGGGGACAGGCCGAGGCTTCTAATGAAAAACTGTTTTTT
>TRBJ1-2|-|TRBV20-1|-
CSASKAGGYGYTF
TGCAGTGCTAGTAAGGCCGGGGGCTATGGCTACACCTTC
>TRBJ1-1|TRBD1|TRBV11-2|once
CASSLDGTGNTEAFF
TGTGCCAGCAGCTTAGACGGGACAGGGAACACTGAAGCTTTCTTT
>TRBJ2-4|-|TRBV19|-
CASSFLIAKNIQYF
TGTGCCAGTAGTTTCCTTATAGCCAAAAACATTCAGTACTTC
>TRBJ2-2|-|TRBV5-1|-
CASSYDGLDTGELFF
TGCGCCAGCAGCTATGACGGCCTAGACACCGGGGAGCTGTTTTTT
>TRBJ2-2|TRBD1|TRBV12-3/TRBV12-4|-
CASRLQGYGELFF
TGTGCCAGCAGGCTACAGGGGTACGGGGAGCTGTTTTTT
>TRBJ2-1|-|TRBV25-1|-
CASSATMGSSYNEQFF
TGTGCCAGCAGTGCCACTATGGGGAGCTCCTACAATGAGCAGTTCTTC
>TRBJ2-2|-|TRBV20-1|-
CSASRANTGELFF
TGCAGTGCTAGTCGGGCGAACACCGGGGAGCTGTTTTTT
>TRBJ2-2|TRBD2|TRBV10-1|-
CASSRGLAPLNTGELFF
TGCGCCAGCAGTCGGGGACTAGCACCCCTGAACACCGGGGAGCTGTTTTTT
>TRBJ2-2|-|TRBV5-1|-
CASSLWLASGELFF
TGCGCCAGCAGCTTGTGGCTAGCGTCCGGGGAGCTGTTTTTT
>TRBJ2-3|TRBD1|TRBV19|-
CASSRIDRASTDTQYF
TGTGCCAGTAGTAGGATAGACAGGGCCAGCACAGATACGCAGTATTTT
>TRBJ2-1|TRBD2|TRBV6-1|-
CASSDYSGGASEQFF
TGTGCCAGCAGTGATTATAGCGGGGGGGCCAGTGAGCAGTTCTTC
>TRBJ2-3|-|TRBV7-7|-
CASSLAGGTTDTQYF
TGTGCCAGCAGCTTAGCCGGGGGAACGACAGATACGCAGTATTTT